This T cell receptor beta chain was observed in a study of beta chain features in type 1 diabetes. Overall study context: All samples yielded some 110 million examined sorted cells.

Study-wide points: Junctions at VDJ sites from type 1 diabetes patients had fewer insertions and more deletions.

This clone came up a few times. Its specificity is not known. Every isolated RNA sample was fully reverse transcribed, so sequencing captured expressed TCRB transcripts. This table comes from immunoSEQ multiplex PCR, and its TCRdb copy is limited to in-frame clones, with some not included. Among about 410,000 clones listed, approximately 13% were seen once. This CDR3 is 13 amino acids long. V dropped 6 bases and J dropped 8 bases, with 14 bases sitting between them. CDR1 is SNHLY and CDR2 is FYNNEI in the germline V gene. The rearrangement uses TRBV2 and TRBJ2-4; D may match TRBD1 or TRBD2 (5 bases each). Sample: naive CD4+ T cells from blood. The origin of this receptor is a man in his thirties or forties in good health. Written as DNA, the CDR3 is TGTGCCAGCAGAAGTTTTCTGGGGGACATTCAGTACTTC. The encoded protein is CASRSFLGDIQYF.